Following are 7 T cell receptor beta chains from one sample sequenced in a study of graft-versus-host responses after intestinal transplantation. Time point in this sample: postoperative day 105 after intestinal transplantation (dayNNNN = postoperative day). Clones were read by immunoSEQ multiplex PCR, and TCRdb kept only the in-frame ones, dropping some. Here the sample spans 9,500 to 14,000 clones, roughly 90% being singletons. Sample: PBMCs, taken 105 days after intestinal transplantation. All receptors come from a human patient who received an intestinal transplant, so some T cells may come from the graft donor.

The CDR3 coding sequence is TGTGCCAGCAGTGAAGGGGCTAGCGCAGAGACCCAGTACTTC. Its protein product is CASSEGASAETQYF. This chain connects TRBV6-1 to TRBJ2-5; TRBD2 is a possible D gene (6 bases). The germline V gene has CDR1 MNHNS and CDR2 SASEGT. Deletions cut 1 base from V and 4 bases from J, with 10 bases between. CDR3 length: 14 amino acids.

The rearrangement links TRBV4-1 to TRBJ1-1, with no clear D. Trimming pared 0 bases from V and 4 bases from J, leaving 30 bases between. CDR1 is MGHRA and CDR2 is YSYEKL in the germline V gene. This CDR3 is 21 amino acids long. The CDR3 is CASSQDFVGFTHPVVPTEAFF. Written as DNA, the CDR3 is TGCGCCAGCAGCCAAGATTTTGTGGGGTTTACCCATCCCGTGGTACCCACTGAAGCTTTCTTT.

V usage is TRBV28 and J usage is TRBJ1-2; the D is unclear. Trimming removed 1 base from V and 8 bases from J, with 17 bases in between. Germline CDR1 reads MDHEN; CDR2 reads SYDVKM. CDR3 length: 15 residues. CDR3 DNA sequence: TGTGCCAGCAGTTTATTGCACAGACGCTATGAAGGCTACACCTTC. As protein: CASSLLHRRYEGYTF.

The chain couples TRBV2 to TRBJ2-7; D is unresolved. The CDR3 sequence is 12 residues long. Trimming left V 2 bases short and J 3 bases short, with 5 bases between. CDR1 is SNHLY, CDR2 FYNNEI, per germline. The CDR3 reads CASSEQNYEQYF. DNA for the CDR3: TGTGCCAGCAGTGAACAGAACTACGAGCAGTACTTC.

This clone was seen a handful of times. This sample also contains other DNA sequences that code for the same CDR3. The chain combines TRBV6-1 with TRBJ2-5, with TRBD2 matching over 11 bases. CDR1 is MNHNS, CDR2 SASEGT, per germline. The CDR3 sequence is 15 residues long. V lost 2 bases and J lost 2; bases outside the gene matches: 1. DNA for the CDR3: TGTGCCAGCAGTGAAACTAGCGGGGGTCAAGAGACCCAGTACTTC. It specifies CASSETSGGQETQYF.

As to this clone: This specimen includes other DNA sequences encoding the same CDR3. J is TRBJ2-7 and V is TRBV28, with D unclear. CDR1 is MDHEN, CDR2 SYDVKM, per germline. The CDR3 sequence is 16 residues long. The V gene lost 4 bases and the J gene lost 2 bases, with 18 bases spanning the gap. In DNA, the CDR3 is TGTGCCAGCAGTTCCCTGTGGCGCAAAGTGACCTACGAGCAGTACTTC. This sequence encodes CASSSLWRKVTYEQYF.

This clone was counted only a few times. V and J are TRBV6-5 and TRBJ1-4; D unclear. Trimming took 2 bases from V and 0 from J, leaving 4 bases between them. The CDR3 sequence is 14 residues long. The germline V gene encodes CDR1 MNHEY and CDR2 SVGAGI. The CDR3 nucleotides read TGTGCCAGCAGTTACGGCACAACTAATGAAAAACTGTTTTTT. It codes for CASSYGTTNEKLFF.